This TCR beta chain was retrieved from a study of lymphopenia after photon versus proton radiotherapy. Sequenced by immunoSEQ multiplex PCR; TCRdb stores in-frame clones only, minus some. The data show 40,000 or so clones, around 86% seen once. Concerning this clone itself: Antigen specificity is unknown.

The CDR3 is made up of 16 amino acids. Study-wide results and caveats: In patients who died, overall survival fell as post-nadir TCR diversity dropped more. Under photons, naive T cells and diversity fell while effector/memory populations rose. Post-nadir diversity loss with photons came from oligoclonal expansion, particularly CD8+ Temra cells. Authors raise, but do not show, better survival with proton therapy.

The material sequenced was peripheral blood, taken from a patient treated with photon-based radiotherapy. The chain employs TRBV21-1 and TRBJ1-4; TRBD1 was called by the table and not checked on the DNA. TRBV21-1 is a known pseudogene. The sequence derives from a man aged 35 to 55 with gastric cancer. The CDR3 sequence: CASSKGPGGGNEKLFF. DNA of the CDR3: TGTGCCAGCAGCAAAGGCCCAGGGGGAGGTAATGAAAAACTGTTTTTT.